The text below deals with one T cell receptor (beta chain). What it binds is not known. These data originate in a study of cytomegalovirus exposure and HLA in healthy donors. General study findings and limits: CMV serostatus was the only immune exposure information that was available.

Everyone who donated was a healthy bone marrow donor. Researchers ran the PCR with 60 Vbeta and 13 Jbeta primers. Produced via immunoSEQ multiplex PCR; TCRdb's table is partial and in-frame only. Here the sample spans about 130,000 clones, 77% being singletons. This clonotype originated in a male donor in good health and CMV-seronegative. The sample was PBMCs.

The CDR3 is CASSIPGRDKNIQYF. The CDR3 coding sequence is TGTGCCAGTAGTATCCCCGGGAGGGACAAAAACATTCAGTACTTC. The chain carries TRBV19 and TRBJ2-4, with 8 positions matching TRBD2. V shed 3 bases and J 3 bases; nucleotides not matched to a gene: 4. The CDR3 totals 15 residues. Germline V CDR1 and CDR2: LNHDA, SQIVND (reference sequence).